This T cell receptor (beta chain) was found in a study of neoadjuvant anti-PD-1 for oral cavity cancer. Profiled with immunoSEQ multiplex PCR; TCRdb holds only in-frame clones, not every one. The sample contains under 15,000 clones, less than 80% of which appear only once. J gave up 6 bases and V 5 bases, and 4 bases lay outside the gene matches. The CDR3 spans 13 residues. The V gene's germline CDR1 is MDHEN and CDR2 SYDVKM. The time point: after neoadjuvant nivolumab, at surgical resection. The J gene is TRBJ1-5, the V gene TRBV28; 7 nucleotides match TRBD1. Material: PBMCs, obtained after nivolumab (anti-PD-1) treatment. The TCR sequence derives from a person aged 40 to 85 with oral cavity squamous cell carcinoma. The CDR3 here is CASSLGTVQPQHF. The CDR3 DNA follows: TGTGCCAGCAGTCTCGGGACAGTTCAGCCCCAGCATTTT.